The subject of this entry is one T cell receptor beta chain. In the original analysis: It was from reference gene primer amplification that nucleated cell counts were estimated. This table comes from immunoSEQ multiplex PCR, and its TCRdb copy is limited to in-frame clones, with some not included. The V and J calls and the clone size are those of that table, but D and trimming were determined from the DNA. The sample holds 240,000 or so clones, about 80% seen once. The record originates from a study of blood T cell repertoires in COVID-19. Study context: COVID-19 samples from acute and convalescent phases originated in the United States, Italy and Spain. In each case, the material was cDNA or gDNA derived from T cells, B-cell-depleted T cells, or PBMCs.

This CDR3 is 12 amino acids long. Germline assignment: CDR1 LNHDA and CDR2 SQIVND (reference sequence). With 6 bases removed from V and 4 bases from J, the gap between germline ends came to 9 bases. Material: peripheral blood. The sequence was obtained from a woman over 75 with acute or convalescent COVID-19. The chain has TRBV19 and TRBJ1-1; D perhaps matches TRBD1 (5 bases). CDR3 loop: CASRQGSTEAFF. DNA of the CDR3: TGTGCCAGTAGGCAGGGTTCCACTGAAGCTTTCTTT.